This TCR beta chain is drawn from a study of T cell responses to AZD1222 COVID-19 vaccine. Comment on this clone: Its target is not known.

Produced via immunoSEQ multiplex PCR; TCRdb's table is partial and in-frame only. The profile shows about 100,000 clones, 70% to 90% of them singletons. Germline V lookup: CDR1 LGHDT, CDR2 YNNKEL (reference sequence). V shed 0 bases, J shed 5 bases, and the junction held 15 bases outside the gene matches. The CDR3 sequence is 19 residues long. Findings of the study overall: Two AZD1222 administrations were followed by greater Spike-specific TCR breadth and depth. Clonal diversity was possibly underestimated, and the donors were mostly white British, with more females. At study baseline, merely five or six AZD1222 recipients were seropositive.

The sequence was collected from an adult in good health. This specimen consisted of peripheral blood, obtained on day 0 of MenACWY control vaccination. J is TRBJ1-2 and V is TRBV3-1 (or the pseudogene TRBV3-2); 10 positions agree with TRBD1. In DNA form, the CDR3 reads TGTGCCAGCAGCCAAGAGGGTCGGTTTGTGACAGGGGGCTTTTATGGCTACACCTTC. Protein: CASSQEGRFVTGGFYGYTF.